Listed below are T cell receptor beta chains from one sample, sequenced in a study of blood T cell repertoires in COVID-19. Data came from immunoSEQ multiplex PCR; TCRdb stores just in-frame clones and leaves some out. The sample includes about 320,000 clones, 85% of them seen just once. Sequencing used PBMCs or T cells enriched from blood (not recorded which). The source is a woman younger than 45 who had been exposed to COVID-19. Both conserved end residues are part of each CDR3. D genes are given only for firm matches. The listing skips clone size in some rows; elsewhere it reads once, few, many or a size class.

>TRBV6-1|.|TRBJ1-6|.
TGTGCCAGCAGTGAAGCAGGGGGTGGGTCTAATTCACCCCTCCACTTT
CASSEAGGGSNSPLHF
>TRBV30|TRBD2|TRBJ2-5|.
TGTGCCTGGACCTTAGGGGAGGGGAAAAGGGAGACCCAGTACTTC
CAWTLGEGKRETQYF
>TRBV5-6|TRBD1|TRBJ2-2|.
TGTGCCAGCAGCTCGCCGGGACAGGGGTGGTCCGGGGAGCTGTTTTTT
CASSSPGQGWSGELFF
>TRBV30|.|TRBJ1-3|once
TGTGCCTGGACGAGAGCGGGCTCTGGAAACACCATATATTTT
CAWTRAGSGNTIYF
>TRBV29-1|.|TRBJ2-7|.
TGCAGCGCTAGCATGACGGGGAACTCCTACGAGCAGTACTTC
CSASMTGNSYEQYF
>TRBV4-2|TRBD1|TRBJ1-2|.
TGTGCCAGCAGCCAACTGGGACAGGGGAAGGGCTACACCTTC
CASSQLGQGKGYTF
>TRBV5-1|.|TRBJ1-4|.
TGCGCCAGCAGCTTGAGGCAGGGTGGTGAAAAACTGTTTTTT
CASSLRQGGEKLFF
>TRBV23-1|.|TRBJ2-7|.
TGCGCCAGCAGTCGGTCAGGGCATTACGAGCAGTACTTC
CASSRSGHYEQYF
>TRBV7-9|.|TRBJ1-3|.
TGTGCCAGCAGCTTACAGGGACTCCCGTTCAGCTCTGGAAACACCATATATTTT
CASSLQGLPFSSGNTIYF
>TRBV30|TRBD1|TRBJ1-2|.
TGTGCCTGGAGTCCAGACCTTACGACAGGGGACTATGGCTACACCTTC
CAWSPDLTTGDYGYTF